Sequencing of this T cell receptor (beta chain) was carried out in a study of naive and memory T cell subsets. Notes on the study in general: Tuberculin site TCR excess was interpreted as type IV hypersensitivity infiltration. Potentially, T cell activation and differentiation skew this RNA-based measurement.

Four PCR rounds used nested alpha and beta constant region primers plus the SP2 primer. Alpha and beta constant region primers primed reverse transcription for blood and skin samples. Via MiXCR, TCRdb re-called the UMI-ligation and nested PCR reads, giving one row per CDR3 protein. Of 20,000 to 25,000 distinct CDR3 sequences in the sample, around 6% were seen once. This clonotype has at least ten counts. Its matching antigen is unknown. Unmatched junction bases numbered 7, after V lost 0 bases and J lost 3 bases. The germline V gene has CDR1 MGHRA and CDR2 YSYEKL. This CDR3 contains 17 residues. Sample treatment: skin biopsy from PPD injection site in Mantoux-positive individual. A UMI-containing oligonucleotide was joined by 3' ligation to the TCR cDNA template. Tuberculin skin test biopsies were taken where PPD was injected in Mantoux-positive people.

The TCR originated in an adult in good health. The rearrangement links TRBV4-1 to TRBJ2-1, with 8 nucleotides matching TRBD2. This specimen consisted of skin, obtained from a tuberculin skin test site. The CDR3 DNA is TGCGCCAGCAGCCAAGATGTGAATAGCGGGATCTACAATGAGCAGTTCTTC. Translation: CASSQDVNSGIYNEQFF.